This TCR beta chain was identified in a study of PD-1 blockade in mismatch repair-deficient tumors. Comments on this clone: Antigen unknown.

The V end lost 1 base, the J end lost 6 bases, and 20 bases lay between the germline ends. Germline V lookup: CDR1 SGHVS, CDR2 FNYEAQ. The CDR3 length is 17 residues. Notes on the study in general: Rapid post-treatment expansion, then contraction, generally preceding radiologic response, marked tumor-resident clones.

Profiling relied on immunoSEQ multiplex PCR, and the TCRdb table lists in-frame clones only, not all of them. The table shows tens of thousands of clones, with 81% occurring only once. The clonotype was recovered from an adult with mismatch repair-deficient cancer. The rearrangement joins TRBV7-6 to TRBJ2-3, with D maybe TRBD1 (5 bases). The material was peripheral blood, obtained roughly 19 weeks after starting pembrolizumab. Here the CDR3 reads CASSLVSGVRERDTQYF. The CDR3 bases are TGTGCCAGCAGCTTAGTCAGTGGAGTCAGGGAAAGGGATACGCAGTATTTT.